This T cell receptor (beta chain) came from a study of OX40 agonist ivuxolimab in advanced cancers. At the level of the study: Intravenous ivuxolimab was administered to patients every 2 weeks at 0.01 to 10 mg/kg. Mean age around 64 years, range roughly 20 to 85; around 80% male. Checkpoint inhibitors had been given previously to approximately 41% of patients.

The CDR3 contains 15 residues. J was trimmed by 8 bases and V by 0 bases; bases with no gene match: 5. Germline lookup yields CDR1 MNHEY and CDR2 SVGAGI. The method was immunoSEQ multiplex PCR; TCRdb's version includes in-frame clones alone and lacks a portion of them. The sample records fewer than 100,000 clones, around nine tenths being singletons. As for this clone: The antigen is undetermined.

Study-wide points: Low clonal expansion, among the lowest seen, marked partial responders at 0.1-3.0 mg/kg.

The V gene is TRBV6-5, the J gene TRBJ1-2; 11 bases are shared with TRBD1. The source is an adult with an advanced solid tumor such as melanoma, head and neck, liver or kidney cancer. The input for sequencing was CD4+ or CD8+ T cells sorted from blood, taken in a trial of the OX40 agonist ivuxolimab. CDR3 DNA: TGTGCCAGCAGTTACTCGAGAGGACAGGGGGCGGGCTACACCTTC. It translates to CASSYSRGQGAGYTF.